The present entry profiles one TCR beta chain with its context. What it binds is unknown. The data belong to a study of cytomegalovirus exposure and HLA in healthy donors. Study findings and constraints: Some V segments, TRBV6-2 and TRBV6-3 among them, were indistinguishable and were therefore excluded.

The study ran its PCR with 60 Vbeta and 13 Jbeta primers. Here immunoSEQ multiplex PCR was the method, and the copy in TCRdb shows in-frame clones only, minus some. This table holds about 43,000 clones, around 56% found once. From germline, CDR1 is SQVTM and CDR2 ANQGSEA. Between the trimmed V and J ends, which lost 6 bases and 6 bases, there was a span of 8 bases. CDR3 length: 10 residues. This TCR derives from a man aged 55-75 years in good health and CMV-seronegative. The chain couples TRBV29-1 to TRBJ1-1; D is uncertain. The source material was PBMCs. The CDR3 nucleotides read TGCAGCGTCCTGGGCGCTGAAGCTTTCTTT. As protein: CSVLGAEAFF.